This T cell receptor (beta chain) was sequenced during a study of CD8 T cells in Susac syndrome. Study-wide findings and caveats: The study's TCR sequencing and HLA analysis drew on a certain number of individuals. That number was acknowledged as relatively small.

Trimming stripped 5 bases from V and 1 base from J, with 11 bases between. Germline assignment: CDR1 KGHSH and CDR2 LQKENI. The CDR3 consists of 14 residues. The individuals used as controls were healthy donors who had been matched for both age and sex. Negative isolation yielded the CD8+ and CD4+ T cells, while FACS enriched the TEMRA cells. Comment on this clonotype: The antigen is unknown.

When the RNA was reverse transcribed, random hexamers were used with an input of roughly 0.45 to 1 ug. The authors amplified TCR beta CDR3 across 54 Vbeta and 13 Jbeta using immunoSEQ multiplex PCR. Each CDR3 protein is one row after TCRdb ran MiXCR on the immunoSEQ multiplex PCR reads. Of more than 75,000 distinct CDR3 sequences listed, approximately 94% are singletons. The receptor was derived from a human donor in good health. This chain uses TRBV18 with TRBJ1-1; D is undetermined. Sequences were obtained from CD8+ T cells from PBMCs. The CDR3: CASSAIRQNTEAFF. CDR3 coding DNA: TGTGCCAGCTCAGCTATCAGACAGAACACTGAAGCTTTCTTT. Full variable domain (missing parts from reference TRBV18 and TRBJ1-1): NAGVMQNPRHLVRRRGQEARLRCSPMKGHSHVYWYRQLPEEGLKFMVYLQKENIIDESGMPKERFSAEFPKEGPSILRIQQVVRGDSAAYFCASSAIRQNTEAFFGQGTRLTVV.